Sequencing of this T cell receptor (beta chain) was carried out in a study of blood T cell repertoires in COVID-19. Study at large: Spain, Italy and the United States supplied samples that represented acute and convalescent COVID-19. T cells, B-cell-depleted T cells, or PBMCs supplied cDNA or gDNA.

In the source study's methods: For nucleated cells, counts were estimated from reference gene primer amplification. Repertoires were generated with immunoSEQ multiplex PCR, while TCRdb's copy carries only in-frame clones and drops some. V, J and clone size were drawn from that table, and D and trimming were deduced from the DNA. The sample lists approximately 98,000 clones; approximately 88% were seen once. Trimming removed 2 bases from V and 4 bases from J, with 11 bases in between. The CDR3 length is 14 residues. Per the germline V gene, CDR1 is MNHEY and CDR2 is SVGEGT. Sequencing used peripheral blood. The chain employs TRBV6-2 or TRBV6-3 and TRBJ2-5; weak D call: TRBD2 (6 bases). The TCR comes from a human donor in a cohort sampled during active COVID-19. The CDR3 coding sequence is TGTGCCAGCAGTTACACATCGGGGGTAGAGACCCAGTACTTC. Protein: CASSYTSGVETQYF.